This T cell receptor beta chain was retrieved from a study of tumor and adjacent non-tumor tissue in lung cancer. V lost 3 bases and J 8 bases, leaving 29 bases between the germline ends. The CDR3 spans 18 residues. RNA was extracted from bulk tissue without any cell sorting. The normal lung tissue was taken more than 3 cm from the tumor edge. The library came from three nested PCR rounds adapted from ARM-PCR protocols. TCRdb fed the multiplex PCR reads into MiXCR, producing one record per CDR3 protein. This table has some 99,000 distinct CDR3 sequences, 62% appearing once. This chain uses TRBV12-3 or TRBV12-4 with TRBJ2-7; D perhaps matches TRBD2 (6 bases). The sample consisted of distant non-tumor lung tissue. This receptor was obtained from a man aged 60 to 75 with non-small cell lung cancer. CDR3 loop: CASSFAWDVADPTKKQYF. The CDR3 DNA sequence: TGTGCCAGCAGTTTCGCGTGGGATGTAGCGGACCCCACTAAAAAGCAGTACTTC.